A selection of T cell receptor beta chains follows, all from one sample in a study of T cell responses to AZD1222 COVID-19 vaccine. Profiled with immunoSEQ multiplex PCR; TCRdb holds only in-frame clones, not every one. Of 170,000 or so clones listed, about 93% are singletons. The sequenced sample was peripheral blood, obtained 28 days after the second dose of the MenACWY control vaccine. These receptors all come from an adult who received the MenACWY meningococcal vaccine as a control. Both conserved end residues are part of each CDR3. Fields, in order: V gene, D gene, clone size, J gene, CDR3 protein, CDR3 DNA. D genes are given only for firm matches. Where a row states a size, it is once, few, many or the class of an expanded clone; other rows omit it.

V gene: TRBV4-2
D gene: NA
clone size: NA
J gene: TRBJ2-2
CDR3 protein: CASSQTSLNTGELFF
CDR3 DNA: TGTGCCAGCAGCCAAACTAGTTTAAACACCGGGGAGCTGTTTTTT

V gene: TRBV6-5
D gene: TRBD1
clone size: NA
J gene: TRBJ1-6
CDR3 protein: CASRLGDRGNSPLHF
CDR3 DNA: TGTGCCAGCCGCCTAGGGGACAGGGGTAATTCACCCCTCCACTTT

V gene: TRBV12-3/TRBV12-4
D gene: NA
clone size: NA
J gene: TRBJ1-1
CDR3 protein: CASSWDTPSEAFF
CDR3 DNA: TGTGCCAGCAGTTGGGACACTCCATCTGAAGCTTTCTTT

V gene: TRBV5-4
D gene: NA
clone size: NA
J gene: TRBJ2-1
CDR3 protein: CASSPDVVGNEQFF
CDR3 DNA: TGTGCCAGCAGCCCGGACGTGGTTGGCAATGAGCAGTTCTTC

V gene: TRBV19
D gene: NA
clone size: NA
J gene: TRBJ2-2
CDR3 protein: CASSIGSGELFF
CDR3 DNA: TGTGCCAGTAGTATTGGGTCCGGGGAGCTGTTTTTT

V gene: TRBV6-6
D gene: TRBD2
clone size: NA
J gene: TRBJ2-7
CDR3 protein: CASRQSGESYEQYF
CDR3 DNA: TGTGCCAGCAGACAAAGCGGGGAGTCCTACGAGCAGTACTTC

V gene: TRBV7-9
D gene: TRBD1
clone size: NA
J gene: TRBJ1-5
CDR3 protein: CASSVQGTGQPQHF
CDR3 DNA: TGTGCCAGCAGCGTACAGGGGACTGGACAGCCCCAGCATTTT

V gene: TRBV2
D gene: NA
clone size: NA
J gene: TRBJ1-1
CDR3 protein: CASSGIRASNTEAFF
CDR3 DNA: TGTGCCAGCAGTGGGATACGGGCCTCGAACACTGAAGCTTTCTTT

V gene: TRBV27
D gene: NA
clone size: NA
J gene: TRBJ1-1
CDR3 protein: CASSLEGRTEAFF
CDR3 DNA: TGTGCCAGCAGTTTAGAGGGGCGCACTGAAGCTTTCTTT

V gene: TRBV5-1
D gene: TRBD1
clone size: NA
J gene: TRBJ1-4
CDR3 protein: CASSLTGRGATNEKLFF
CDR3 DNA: TGCGCCAGCAGCCTGACAGGGAGGGGGGCAACTAATGAAAAACTGTTTTTT

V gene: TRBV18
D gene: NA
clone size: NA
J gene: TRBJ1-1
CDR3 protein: CASSLMDSMNTEAFF
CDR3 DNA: TGTGCCAGCTCACTGATGGACAGCATGAACACTGAAGCTTTCTTT

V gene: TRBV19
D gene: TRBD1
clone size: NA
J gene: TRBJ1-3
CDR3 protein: CASSVAGTGGNTIYF
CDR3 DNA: TGTGCCAGTAGTGTCGCCGGGACAGGGGGAAACACCATATATTTT

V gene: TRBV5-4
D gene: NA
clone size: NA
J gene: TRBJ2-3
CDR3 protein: CASSLELSADTQYF
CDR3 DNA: TGTGCCAGCAGCTTGGAGCTAAGCGCAGATACGCAGTATTTT

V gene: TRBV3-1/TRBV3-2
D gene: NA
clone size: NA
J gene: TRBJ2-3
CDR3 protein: CASSQEVLAELDTQYF
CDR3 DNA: TGTGCCAGCAGCCAAGAGGTACTAGCTGAATTGGATACGCAGTATTTT

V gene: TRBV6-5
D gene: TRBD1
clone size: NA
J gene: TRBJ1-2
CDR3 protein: CASSTGVMRYGYTF
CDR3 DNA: TGTGCCAGCAGTACAGGGGTTATGCGCTATGGCTACACCTTC

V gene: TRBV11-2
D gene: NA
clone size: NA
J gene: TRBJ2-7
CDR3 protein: CASSLTPPEQYF
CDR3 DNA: TGTGCCAGCAGCTTAACCCCCCCCGAGCAGTACTTC

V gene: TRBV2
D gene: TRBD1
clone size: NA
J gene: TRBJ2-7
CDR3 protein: CASSRDSKGEQYF
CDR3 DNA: TGTGCCAGCAGTAGGGACAGCAAAGGCGAGCAGTACTTC

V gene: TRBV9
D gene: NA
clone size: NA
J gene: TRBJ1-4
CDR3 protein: CASSDGGNEKLFF
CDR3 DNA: TGTGCCAGCAGCGACGGAGGTAATGAAAAACTGTTTTTT

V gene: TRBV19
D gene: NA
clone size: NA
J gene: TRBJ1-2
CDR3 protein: CASRTTGAGAGYTF
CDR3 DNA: TGTGCCAGTAGAACGACGGGCGCGGGGGCCGGCTACACCTTC

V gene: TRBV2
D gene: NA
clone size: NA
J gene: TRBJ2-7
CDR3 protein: CASTRIDEQYF
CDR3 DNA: TGTGCCAGCACAAGGATAGACGAGCAGTACTTC

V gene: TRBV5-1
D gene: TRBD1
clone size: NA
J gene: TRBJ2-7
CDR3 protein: CASNSQTGGYEQYF
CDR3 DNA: TGCGCCAGCAACTCCCAGACAGGGGGGTACGAGCAGTACTTC

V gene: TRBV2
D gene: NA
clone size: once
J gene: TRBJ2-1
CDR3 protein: CASPSRTPNEQFF
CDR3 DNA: TGTGCCAGCCCATCTAGGACCCCCAATGAGCAGTTCTTC

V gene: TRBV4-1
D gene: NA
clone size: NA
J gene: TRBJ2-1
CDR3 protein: CASSQDPDWAYNEQFF
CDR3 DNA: TGCGCCAGCAGCCAAGACCCGGACTGGGCATACAATGAGCAGTTCTTC

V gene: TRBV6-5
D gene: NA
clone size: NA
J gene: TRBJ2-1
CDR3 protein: CASTRDGGRYTEQFF
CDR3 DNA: TGTGCCAGCACAAGGGATGGGGGTCGTTACACTGAGCAGTTCTTC

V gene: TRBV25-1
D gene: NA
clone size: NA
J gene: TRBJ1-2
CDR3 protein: CATQGWQNYGYTF
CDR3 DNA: TGTGCCACCCAGGGATGGCAGAACTATGGCTACACCTTC

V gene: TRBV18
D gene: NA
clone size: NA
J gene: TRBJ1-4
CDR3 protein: CASSPLPQGGESEKLFF
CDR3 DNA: TGTGCCAGCTCACCTCTGCCACAGGGAGGTGAGAGTGAAAAACTGTTTTTT

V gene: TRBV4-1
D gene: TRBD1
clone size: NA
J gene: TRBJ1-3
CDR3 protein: CASSQELGTGGYVGNTIYF
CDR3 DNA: TGCGCCAGCAGCCAAGAGTTGGGGACAGGGGGTTACGTTGGAAACACCATATATTTT

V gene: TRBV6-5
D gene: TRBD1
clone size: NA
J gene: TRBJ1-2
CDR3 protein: CASSTGAHYGYTF
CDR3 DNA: TGTGCCAGCAGTACAGGGGCTCACTATGGCTACACCTTC

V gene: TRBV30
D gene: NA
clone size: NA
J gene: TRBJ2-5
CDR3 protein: CAWSVIETQYF
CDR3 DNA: TGTGCCTGGAGTGTTATCGAGACCCAGTACTTC